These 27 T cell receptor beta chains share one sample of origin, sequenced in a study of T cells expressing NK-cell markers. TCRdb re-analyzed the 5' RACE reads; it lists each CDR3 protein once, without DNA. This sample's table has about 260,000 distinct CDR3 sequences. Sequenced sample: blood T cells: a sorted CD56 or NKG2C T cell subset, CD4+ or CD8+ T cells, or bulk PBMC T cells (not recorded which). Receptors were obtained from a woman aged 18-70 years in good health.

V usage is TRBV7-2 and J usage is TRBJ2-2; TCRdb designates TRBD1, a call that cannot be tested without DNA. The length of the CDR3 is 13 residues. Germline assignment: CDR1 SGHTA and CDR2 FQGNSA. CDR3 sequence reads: CASSARGPGELFF.

The CDR3 reads CSVEASSGNTIYF. This chain connects TRBV29-1 to TRBJ1-3. Germline lookup yields CDR1 SQVTM and CDR2 ANQGSEA. CDR3 length: 13 residues.

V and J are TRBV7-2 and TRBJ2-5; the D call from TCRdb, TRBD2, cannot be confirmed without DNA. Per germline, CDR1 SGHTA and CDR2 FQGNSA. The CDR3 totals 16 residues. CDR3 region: CASSLAGTRGPETQYF. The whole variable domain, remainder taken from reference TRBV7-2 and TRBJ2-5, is GAGVSQSPSNKVTEKGKDVELRCDPISGHTALYWYRQSLGQGLEFLIYFQGNSAPDKSGLPSDRFSAERTGGSVSTLTIQRTQQEDSAVYLCASSLAGTRGPETQYFGPGTRLLVL.

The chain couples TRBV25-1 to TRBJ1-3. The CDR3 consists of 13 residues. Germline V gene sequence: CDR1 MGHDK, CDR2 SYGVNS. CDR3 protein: CASSVTHGNTIYF.

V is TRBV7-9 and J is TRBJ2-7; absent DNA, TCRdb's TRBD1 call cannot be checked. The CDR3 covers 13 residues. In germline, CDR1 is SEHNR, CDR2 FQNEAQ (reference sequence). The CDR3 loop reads CASSLYTGNEQYF.

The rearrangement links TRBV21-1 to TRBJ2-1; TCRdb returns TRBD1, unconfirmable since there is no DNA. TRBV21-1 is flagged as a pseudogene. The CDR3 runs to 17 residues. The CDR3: CANNPNRDQLSYNEQFF.

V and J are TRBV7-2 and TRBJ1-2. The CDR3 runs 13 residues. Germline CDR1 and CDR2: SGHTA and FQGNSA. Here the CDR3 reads CASSAQGPYGYTF.

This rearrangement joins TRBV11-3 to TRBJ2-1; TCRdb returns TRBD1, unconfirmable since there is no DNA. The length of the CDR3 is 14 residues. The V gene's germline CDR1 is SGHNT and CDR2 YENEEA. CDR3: CASSSSWTGDEQFF.

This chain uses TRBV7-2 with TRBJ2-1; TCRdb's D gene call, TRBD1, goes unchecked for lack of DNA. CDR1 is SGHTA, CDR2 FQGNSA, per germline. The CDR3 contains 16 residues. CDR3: CASSPWGQSSYNEQFF.

The CDR3 region is CASSRTSGSPEQFF. This chain connects TRBV19 to TRBJ2-1; checking the TCRdb D call of TRBD2 is not possible without DNA. The length of the CDR3 is 14 residues. Germline V gene sequence: CDR1 LNHDA, CDR2 SQIVND (reference sequence).

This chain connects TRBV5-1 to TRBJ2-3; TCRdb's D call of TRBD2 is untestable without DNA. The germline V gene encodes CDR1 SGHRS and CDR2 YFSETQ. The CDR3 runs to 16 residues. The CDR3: CASSLAPLAGADTQYF.

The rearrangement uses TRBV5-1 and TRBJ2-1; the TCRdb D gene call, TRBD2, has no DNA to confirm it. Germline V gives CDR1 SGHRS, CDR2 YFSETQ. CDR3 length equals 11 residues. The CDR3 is CASQGGIEQFF.

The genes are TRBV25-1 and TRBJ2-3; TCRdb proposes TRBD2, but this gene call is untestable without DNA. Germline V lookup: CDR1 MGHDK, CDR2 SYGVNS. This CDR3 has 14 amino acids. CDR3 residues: CASASGRATDTQYF.

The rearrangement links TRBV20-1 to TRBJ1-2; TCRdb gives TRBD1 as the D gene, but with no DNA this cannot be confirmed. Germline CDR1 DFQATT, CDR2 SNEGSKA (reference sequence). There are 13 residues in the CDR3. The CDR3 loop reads CSAKEGPHYGYTF.

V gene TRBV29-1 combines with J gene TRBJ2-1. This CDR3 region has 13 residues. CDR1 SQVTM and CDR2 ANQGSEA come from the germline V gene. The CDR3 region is CSVVLGSYNEQFF.

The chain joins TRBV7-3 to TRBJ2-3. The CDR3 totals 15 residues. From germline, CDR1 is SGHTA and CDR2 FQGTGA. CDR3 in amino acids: CASSLTRLGGDTQYF.

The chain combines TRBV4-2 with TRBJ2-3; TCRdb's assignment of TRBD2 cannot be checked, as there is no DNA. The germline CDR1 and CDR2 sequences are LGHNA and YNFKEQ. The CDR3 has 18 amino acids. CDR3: CASSSPGTSGRHTDTQYF.

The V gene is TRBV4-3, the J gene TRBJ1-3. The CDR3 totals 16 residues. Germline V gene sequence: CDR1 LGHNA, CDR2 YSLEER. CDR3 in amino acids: CASSQGTADPGNTIYF.

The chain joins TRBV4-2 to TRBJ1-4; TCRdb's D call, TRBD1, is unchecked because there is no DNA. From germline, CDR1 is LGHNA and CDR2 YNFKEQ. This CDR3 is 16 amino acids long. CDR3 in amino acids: CASSLQGAIINEKLFF.

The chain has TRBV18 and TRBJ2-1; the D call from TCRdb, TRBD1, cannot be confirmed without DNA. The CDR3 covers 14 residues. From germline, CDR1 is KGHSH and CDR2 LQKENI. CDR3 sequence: CASSRQGSGNEQFF.

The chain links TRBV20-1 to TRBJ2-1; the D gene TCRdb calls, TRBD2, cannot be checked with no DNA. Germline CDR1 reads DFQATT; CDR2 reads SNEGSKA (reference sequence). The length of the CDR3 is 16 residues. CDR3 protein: CSARAAASDLYNEQFF.

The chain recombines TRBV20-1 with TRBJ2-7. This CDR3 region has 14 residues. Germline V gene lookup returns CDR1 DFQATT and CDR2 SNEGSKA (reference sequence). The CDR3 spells CSASRGAKSYEQYF.

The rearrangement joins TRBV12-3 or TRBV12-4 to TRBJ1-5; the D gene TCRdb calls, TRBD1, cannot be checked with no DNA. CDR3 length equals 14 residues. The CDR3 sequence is CASSQGAINQPQHF.

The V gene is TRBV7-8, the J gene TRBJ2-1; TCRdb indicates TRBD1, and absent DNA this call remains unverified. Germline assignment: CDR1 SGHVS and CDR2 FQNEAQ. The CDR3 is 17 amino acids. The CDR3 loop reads CASSLLRAGPFYNEQFF.

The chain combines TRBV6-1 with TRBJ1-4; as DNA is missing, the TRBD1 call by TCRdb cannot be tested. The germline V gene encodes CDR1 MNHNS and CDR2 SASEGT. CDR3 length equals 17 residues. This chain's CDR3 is CASSNGGRGATNEKLFF.

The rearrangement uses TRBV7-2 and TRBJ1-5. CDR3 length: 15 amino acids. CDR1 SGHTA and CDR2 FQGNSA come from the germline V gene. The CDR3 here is CASSYLGSMNQPQHF.

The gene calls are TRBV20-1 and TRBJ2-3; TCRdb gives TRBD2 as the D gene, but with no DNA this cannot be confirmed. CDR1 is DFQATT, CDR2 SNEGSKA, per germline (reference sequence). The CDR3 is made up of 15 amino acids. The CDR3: CSARDAAGGSDTQYF.